This T cell receptor beta chain appears in the sequencing data of a study of regulatory T cells in long-lasting Graves disease. Whole-study findings and limits: Persistent cases favored TRBV28, TRBJ1-2 and TRBJ2-5. New patients shared fewer public clonotypes (about 970) than persistent patients did (2,741).

Germline V gene sequence: CDR1 MNHEY, CDR2 SMNVEV (reference sequence). The V end was cut by 7 bases, the J end by 0 bases, with 11 bases between. The CDR3 covers 14 residues. Both iRepertoire HTBI primers and Arm-PCR of CDR3 regions were used to build the TCR beta libraries. TCRdb independently ran MiXCR on the multiplex PCR reads; one entry per CDR3 protein. Of 400,000 to 500,000 distinct CDR3 sequences listed, approximately 15% were seen once; the top ten hold about 7.8%. Stated time point: newly diagnosed GD, antithyroid drugs for less than 3 months. Extracted PBMC RNA gave rise to the TCR library. Xi'an, China, was home to the endocrinology department that provided patients. This clonotype has at least ten counts. Its target is unknown. This sample was also put to use in a study of T cells in Graves' hyperthyroidism and ophthalmopathy. That work contributes: Blood also showed most of the thyroid clonotypes that were expanded above 0.001.

The sequencing here drew on peripheral blood mononuclear cells (PBMCs), taken at new diagnosis, from a patient treated with antithyroid drugs. The receptor comes from a woman aged 40 to 50 with Graves disease. This sequence joins TRBV27 and TRBJ2-3, with D tentatively TRBD2 (6 bases). CDR3 in DNA: TGTGCCAGCACCCTAGCGAGTAGCACAGATACGCAGTATTTT. Residues: CASTLASSTDTQYF.